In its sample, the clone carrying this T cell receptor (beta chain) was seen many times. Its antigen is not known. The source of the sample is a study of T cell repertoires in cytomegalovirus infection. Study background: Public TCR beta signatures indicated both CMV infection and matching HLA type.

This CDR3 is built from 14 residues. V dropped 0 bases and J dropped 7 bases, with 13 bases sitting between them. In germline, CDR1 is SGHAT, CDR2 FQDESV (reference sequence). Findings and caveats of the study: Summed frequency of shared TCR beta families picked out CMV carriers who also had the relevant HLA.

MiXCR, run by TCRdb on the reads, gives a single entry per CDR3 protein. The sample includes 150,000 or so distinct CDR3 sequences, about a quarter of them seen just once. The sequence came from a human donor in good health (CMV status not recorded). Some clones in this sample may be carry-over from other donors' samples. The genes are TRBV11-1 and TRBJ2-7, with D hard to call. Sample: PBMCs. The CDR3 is CASSLAGNTKEQYF. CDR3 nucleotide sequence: TGTGCCAGCAGCTTAGCGGGTAACACTAAAGAGCAGTACTTC.